A selection of T cell receptor beta chains follows, all from one sample in a study of blood T cell repertoires in COVID-19. Here immunoSEQ multiplex PCR was the method, and the copy in TCRdb shows in-frame clones only, minus some. The sample holds about 200,000 clones, approximately 87% seen once. Sample: peripheral blood. These receptors were collected from a woman between 50 and 59 years old with acute or convalescent COVID-19. CDR3s include the opening cysteine and the closing phenylalanine or tryptophan. Fields, in order: CDR3 protein, V gene.

CDR3 protein: CASSEIGLGGETQYF; V gene: TRBV2
CDR3 protein: CASNKNSGSRTDTQYF; V gene: TRBV2
CDR3 protein: CASSRGRDYGYTF; V gene: TRBV4-2
CDR3 protein: CASSVDRGNNEQYF; V gene: TRBV5-1
CDR3 protein: CASSLAFHNEQFF; V gene: TRBV5-4
CDR3 protein: CASSSLGAGTEAFF; V gene: TRBV7-9
CDR3 protein: CASSTGSSAKQYF; V gene: TRBV5-6
CDR3 protein: CASSLGGPAYEQYF; V gene: TRBV11-2
CDR3 protein: CASSFSGLPQETQYF; V gene: TRBV5-1
CDR3 protein: CASSFPTEQRAAFF; V gene: TRBV28
CDR3 protein: CAWTGGGETQYF; V gene: TRBV30
CDR3 protein: CASNDRGGQPQHF; V gene: TRBV12-3/TRBV12-4
CDR3 protein: CASSEGQGARYEQYF; V gene: TRBV25-1
CDR3 protein: CASSLNPVQGAWEQYF; V gene: TRBV5-5
CDR3 protein: CASSSRQGGETQYF; V gene: TRBV5-1
CDR3 protein: CASSLGGVGNTIYF; V gene: TRBV7-2
CDR3 protein: CASSQDRGSYGYTF; V gene: TRBV4-2
CDR3 protein: CASSHPWRQGAATGELFF; V gene: TRBV14
CDR3 protein: CASSPAGTQYF; V gene: TRBV25-1
CDR3 protein: CASSYDQGVGYGYTF; V gene: TRBV5-1
CDR3 protein: CASSPWTSGRGVTQYF; V gene: TRBV28
CDR3 protein: CASSLQGAGETQYF; V gene: TRBV4-1
CDR3 protein: CSAGQGLETNEKLFF; V gene: TRBV29-1
CDR3 protein: CASSLDRTSYEQYF; V gene: TRBV7-2
CDR3 protein: CASSTRRQVITDTQYF; V gene: TRBV6-2/TRBV6-3
CDR3 protein: CASSRGRERNTEAFF; V gene: TRBV5-8
CDR3 protein: CASSKDRDRGYGYTF; V gene: TRBV21-1
CDR3 protein: CATSEGLANTGELFF; V gene: TRBV24-1
CDR3 protein: CATSRELNSYEQYF; V gene: TRBV15
CDR3 protein: CASSPGTGQYSNQPQHF; V gene: TRBV5-5
CDR3 protein: CASRLGTVGYTF; V gene: TRBV2
CDR3 protein: CASSVRGGRETQYF; V gene: TRBV7-7
CDR3 protein: CASSPLPPGQGEQYF; V gene: TRBV18
CDR3 protein: CASSRLLLLAGGTDTQYF; V gene: TRBV4-1
CDR3 protein: CASSQVGQYNSPLHF; V gene: TRBV4-1
CDR3 protein: CASMWGVSGANVLTF; V gene: TRBV18
CDR3 protein: CASHTWNQPQHF; V gene: TRBV28
CDR3 protein: CASSREVNEKLFF; V gene: TRBV12-3/TRBV12-4
CDR3 protein: CASSQSEGAAQAFF; V gene: TRBV3-1/TRBV3-2
CDR3 protein: CASSTNQGLEAFF; V gene: TRBV6-2/TRBV6-3
CDR3 protein: CASSLRLAGLNEQFF; V gene: TRBV6-6
CDR3 protein: CASSSGLLGQFF; V gene: TRBV7-9